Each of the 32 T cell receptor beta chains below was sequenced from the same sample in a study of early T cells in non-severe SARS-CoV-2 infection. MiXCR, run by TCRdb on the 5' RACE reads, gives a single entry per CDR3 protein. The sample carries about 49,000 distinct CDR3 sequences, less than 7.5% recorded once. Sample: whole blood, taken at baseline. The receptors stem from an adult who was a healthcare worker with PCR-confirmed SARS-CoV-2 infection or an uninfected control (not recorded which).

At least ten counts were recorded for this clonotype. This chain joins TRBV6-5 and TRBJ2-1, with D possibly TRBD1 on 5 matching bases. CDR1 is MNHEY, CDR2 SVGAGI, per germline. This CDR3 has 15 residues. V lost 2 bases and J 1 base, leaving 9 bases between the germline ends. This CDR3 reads CASSYARASYNEQFF. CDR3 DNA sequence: TGTGCCAGCAGTTACGCCAGGGCGTCCTACAATGAGCAGTTCTTC.

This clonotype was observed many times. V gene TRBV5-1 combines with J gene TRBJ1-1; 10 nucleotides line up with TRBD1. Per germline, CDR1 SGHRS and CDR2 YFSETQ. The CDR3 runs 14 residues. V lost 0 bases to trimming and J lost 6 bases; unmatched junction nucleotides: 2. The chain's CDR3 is CASSLDGTGAEAFF. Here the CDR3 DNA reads TGCGCCAGCAGCTTGGACGGGACAGGGGCTGAAGCTTTCTTT.

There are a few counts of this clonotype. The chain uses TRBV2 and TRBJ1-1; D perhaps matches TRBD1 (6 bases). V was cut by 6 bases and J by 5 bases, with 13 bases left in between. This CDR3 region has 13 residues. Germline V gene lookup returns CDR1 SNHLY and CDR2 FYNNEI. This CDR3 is CASSSQGSTEAFF. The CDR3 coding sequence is TGTGCCAGCAGCTCTCAGGGGTCGACTGAAGCTTTCTTT.

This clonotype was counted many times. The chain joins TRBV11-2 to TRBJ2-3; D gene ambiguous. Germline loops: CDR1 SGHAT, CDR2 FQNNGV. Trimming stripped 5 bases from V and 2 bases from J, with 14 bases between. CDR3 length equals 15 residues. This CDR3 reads CASSDGGLNTDTQYF. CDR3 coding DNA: TGTGCCAGCAGCGATGGCGGTCTAAACACAGATACGCAGTATTTT.

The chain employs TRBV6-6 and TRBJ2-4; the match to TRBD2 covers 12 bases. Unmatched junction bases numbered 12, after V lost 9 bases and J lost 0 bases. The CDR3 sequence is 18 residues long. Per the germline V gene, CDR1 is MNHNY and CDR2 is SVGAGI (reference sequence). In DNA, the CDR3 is TGTGCCAGTCGACTAGCGGGGGACCTTCGCCTAGCCAAAAACATTCAGTACTTC. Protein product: CASRLAGDLRLAKNIQYF.

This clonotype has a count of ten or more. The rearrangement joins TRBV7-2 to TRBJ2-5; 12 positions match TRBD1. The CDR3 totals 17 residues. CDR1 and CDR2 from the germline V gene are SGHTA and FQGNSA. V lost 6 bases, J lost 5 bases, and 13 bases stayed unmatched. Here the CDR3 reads CASRGNAGTGGFETQYF. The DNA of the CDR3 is TGTGCCAGCAGGGGGAACGCAGGGACAGGGGGCTTTGAGACCCAGTACTTC.

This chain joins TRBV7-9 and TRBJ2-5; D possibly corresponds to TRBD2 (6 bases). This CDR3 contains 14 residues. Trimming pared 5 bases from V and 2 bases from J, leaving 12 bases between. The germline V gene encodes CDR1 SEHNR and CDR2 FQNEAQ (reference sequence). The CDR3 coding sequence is TGTGCCAGCAGCACCCGGGACTCTCAAGAGACCCAGTACTTC. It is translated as CASSTRDSQETQYF.

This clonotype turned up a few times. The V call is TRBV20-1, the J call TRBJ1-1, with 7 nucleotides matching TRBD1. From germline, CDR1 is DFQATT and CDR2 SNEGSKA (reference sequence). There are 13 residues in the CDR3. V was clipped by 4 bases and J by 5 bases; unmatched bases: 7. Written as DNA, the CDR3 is TGCAGTGCTACCGACAGGGTGGAGACTGAAGCTTTCTTT. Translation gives CSATDRVETEAFF.

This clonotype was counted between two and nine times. CDR3 DNA: TGTGCCAGCAGTCATACACAGCTGGGGGACCTTCAGCCCCAGCATTTT. It encodes CASSHTQLGDLQPQHF. The V and J genes are TRBV2 and TRBJ1-5, with D possibly being TRBD1 (5 bases). This CDR3 is 16 amino acids long. CDR1 and CDR2 (germline): SNHLY, FYNNEI. With 5 bases removed from V and 6 bases from J, the gap between germline ends came to 20 bases.

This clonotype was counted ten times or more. The CDR3 protein is CASSLDGAYEQYF. The DNA for the CDR3 is TGCGCCAGCAGCTTGGACGGGGCCTACGAGCAGTACTTC. V usage is TRBV5-1 and J usage is TRBJ2-7, with D tentatively TRBD2 (5 bases). CDR1 is SGHRS and CDR2 is YFSETQ in the germline V gene. With 0 bases removed from V and 2 bases from J, the gap between germline ends came to 6 bases. CDR3 length equals 13 residues.

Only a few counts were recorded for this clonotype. CDR3 nucleotide sequence: TGTGCCAGCAGGTTGCGGGACTCCTACGAGCAGTACTTC. This codes for CASRLRDSYEQYF. The chain recombines TRBV2 with TRBJ2-7, with a weak D call TRBD2 (6 bases). Germline values: CDR1 SNHLY, CDR2 FYNNEI. Trimming cost V 6 bases and J 0 bases, with 9 bases left between them. CDR3 size: 13 residues.

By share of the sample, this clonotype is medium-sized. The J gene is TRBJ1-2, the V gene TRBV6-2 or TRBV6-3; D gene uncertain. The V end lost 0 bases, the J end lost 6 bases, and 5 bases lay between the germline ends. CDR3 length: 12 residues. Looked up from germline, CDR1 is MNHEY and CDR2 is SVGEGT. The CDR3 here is CASSYSIHGYTF. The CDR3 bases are TGTGCCAGCAGTTACTCGATACATGGCTACACCTTC.

The DNA of the CDR3 is TGCAGCGCCCGAGGAGGACAGGGGACCACTAACTATGGCTACACCTTC. This codes for CSARGGQGTTNYGYTF. The chain has TRBV29-1 and TRBJ1-2; TRBD1 aligns across 9 bases. V trimming: 7 bases; J trimming: 0 bases; junction bases outside the gene matches: 12. Germline V CDR1 and CDR2: SQVTM, ANQGSEA. This CDR3 spans 16 amino acids.

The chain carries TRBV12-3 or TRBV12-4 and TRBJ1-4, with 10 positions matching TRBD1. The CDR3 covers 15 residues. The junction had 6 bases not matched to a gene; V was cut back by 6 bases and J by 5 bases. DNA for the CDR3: TGTGCCAGCAGACCAAGACAGGGGGCGAATGAAAAACTGTTTTTT. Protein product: CASRPRQGANEKLFF.

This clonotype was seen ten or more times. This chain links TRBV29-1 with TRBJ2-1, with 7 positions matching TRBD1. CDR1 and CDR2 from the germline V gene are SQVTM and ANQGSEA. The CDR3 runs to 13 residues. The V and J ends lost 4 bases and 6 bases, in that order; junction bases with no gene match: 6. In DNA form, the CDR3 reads TGCAGCGTTGTGCGTGCAGGGGGCAATGAGCAGTTCTTC. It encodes CSVVRAGGNEQFF.

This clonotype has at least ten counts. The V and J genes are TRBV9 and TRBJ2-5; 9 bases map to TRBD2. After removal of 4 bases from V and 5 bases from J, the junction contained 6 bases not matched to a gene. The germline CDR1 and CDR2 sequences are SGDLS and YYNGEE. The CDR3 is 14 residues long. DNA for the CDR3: TGTGCCAGCAGCTTGGGACTAGCCAAGGAGACCCAGTACTTC. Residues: CASSLGLAKETQYF.

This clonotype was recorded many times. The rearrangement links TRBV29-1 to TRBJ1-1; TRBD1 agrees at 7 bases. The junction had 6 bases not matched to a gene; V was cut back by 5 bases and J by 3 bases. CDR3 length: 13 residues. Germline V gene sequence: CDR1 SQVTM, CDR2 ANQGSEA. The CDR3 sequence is CSVSYRGDTEAFF. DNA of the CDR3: TGCAGCGTTTCATACAGGGGAGACACTGAAGCTTTCTTT. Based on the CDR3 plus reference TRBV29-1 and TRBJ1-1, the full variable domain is SAVISQKPSRDICQRGTSLTIQCQVDSQVTMMFWYRQQPGQSLTLIATANQGSEATYESGFVIDKFPISRPNLTFSTLTVSNMSPEDSSIYLCSVSYRGDTEAFFGQGTRLTVV.

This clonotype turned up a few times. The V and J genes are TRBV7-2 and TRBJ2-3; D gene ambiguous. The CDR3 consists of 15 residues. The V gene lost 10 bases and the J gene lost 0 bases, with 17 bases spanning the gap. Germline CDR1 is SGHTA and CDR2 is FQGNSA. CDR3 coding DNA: TGTGCCACTCACAGCTCAGTATATAGCACAGATACGCAGTATTTT. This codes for CATHSSVYSTDTQYF. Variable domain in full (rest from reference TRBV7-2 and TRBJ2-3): GAGVSQSPSNKVTEKGKDVELRCDPISGHTALYWYRQSLGQGLEFLIYFQGNSAPDKSGLPSDRFSAERTGGSVSTLTIQRTQQEDSAVYLCATHSSVYSTDTQYFGPGTRLTVL.

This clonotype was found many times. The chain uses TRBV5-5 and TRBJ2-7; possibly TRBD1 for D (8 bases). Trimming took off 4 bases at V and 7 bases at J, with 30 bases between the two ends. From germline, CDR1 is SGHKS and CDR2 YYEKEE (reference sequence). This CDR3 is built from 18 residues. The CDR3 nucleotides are TGTGCCAGCAGCCCGGACAGGGTGTTGAACGGGGGGCGATGGGAGCAGTACTTC. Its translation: CASSPDRVLNGGRWEQYF. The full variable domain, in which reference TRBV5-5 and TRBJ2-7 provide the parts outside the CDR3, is DAGVTQSPTHLIKTRGQQVTLRCSPISGHKSVSWYQQVLGQGPQFIFQYYEKEERGRGNFPDRFSARQFPNYSSELNVNALLLGDSALYLCASSPDRVLNGGRWEQYFGPGTRLTVT.

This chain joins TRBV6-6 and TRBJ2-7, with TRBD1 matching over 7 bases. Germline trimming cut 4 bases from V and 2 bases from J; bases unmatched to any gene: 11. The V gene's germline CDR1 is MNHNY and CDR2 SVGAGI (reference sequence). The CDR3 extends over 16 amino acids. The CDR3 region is CASSSNRGLVPYEQYF. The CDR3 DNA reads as TGTGCCAGCAGTTCGAACAGGGGTTTAGTCCCCTACGAGCAGTACTTC.

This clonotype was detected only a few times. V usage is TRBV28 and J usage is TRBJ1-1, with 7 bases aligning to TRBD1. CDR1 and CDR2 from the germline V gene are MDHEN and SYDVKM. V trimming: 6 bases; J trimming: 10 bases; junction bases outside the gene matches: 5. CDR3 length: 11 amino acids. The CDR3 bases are TGTGCCAGCAGGACGACAGGGCGAGCTTTCTTT. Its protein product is CASRTTGRAFF.

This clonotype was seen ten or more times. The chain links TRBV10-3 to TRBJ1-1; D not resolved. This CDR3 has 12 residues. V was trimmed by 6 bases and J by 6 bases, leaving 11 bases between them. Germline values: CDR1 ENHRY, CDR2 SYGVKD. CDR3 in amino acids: CAIRGPTAEAFF. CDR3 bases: TGTGCCATCAGGGGCCCCACGGCTGAAGCTTTCTTT.

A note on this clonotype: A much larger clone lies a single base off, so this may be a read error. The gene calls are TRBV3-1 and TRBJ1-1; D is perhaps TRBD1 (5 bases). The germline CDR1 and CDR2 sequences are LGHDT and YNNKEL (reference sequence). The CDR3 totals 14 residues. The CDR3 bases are TGTGTCAGCAGCCAAGGGACCCCGAACACTGAAGCTTTCTTT. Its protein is CVSSQGTPNTEAFF.

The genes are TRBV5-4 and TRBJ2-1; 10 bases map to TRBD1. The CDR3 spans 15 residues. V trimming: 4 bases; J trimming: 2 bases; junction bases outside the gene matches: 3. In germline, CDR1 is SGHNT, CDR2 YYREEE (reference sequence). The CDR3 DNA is TGTGCCAGCAGCGCGACAGGGGGCGCCTACAATGAGCAGTTCTTC. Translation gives CASSATGGAYNEQFF.

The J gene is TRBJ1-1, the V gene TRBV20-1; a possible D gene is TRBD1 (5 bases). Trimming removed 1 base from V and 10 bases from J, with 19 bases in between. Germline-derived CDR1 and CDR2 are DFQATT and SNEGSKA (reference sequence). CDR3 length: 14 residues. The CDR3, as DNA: TGCAGTGCTAGAGGGCAGGGAGAATTTGGTGGAGCTTTCTTT. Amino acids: CSARGQGEFGGAFF.

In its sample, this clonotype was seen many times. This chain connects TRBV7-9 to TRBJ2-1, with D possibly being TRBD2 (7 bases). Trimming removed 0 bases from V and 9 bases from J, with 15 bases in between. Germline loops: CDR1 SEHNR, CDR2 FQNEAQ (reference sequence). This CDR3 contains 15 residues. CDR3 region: CASSLARGAVSEQFF. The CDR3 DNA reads TGTGCCAGCAGCTTAGCCCGGGGGGCCGTATCTGAGCAGTTCTTC.

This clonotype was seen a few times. Here the CDR3 DNA reads TGTGCCAGCAGCTTGGGTACGACTCCAACTAATGAAAAACTGTTTTTT. It encodes CASSLGTTPTNEKLFF. This chain links TRBV5-5 with TRBJ1-4, with D unresolved. The V gene's germline CDR1 is SGHKS and CDR2 YYEKEE (reference sequence). This CDR3 contains 16 residues. Trimming removed 0 bases from V and 0 bases from J, with 9 bases in between. The entire variable domain, with the rest obtained from reference TRBV5-5 and TRBJ1-4, is as follows: DAGVTQSPTHLIKTRGQQVTLRCSPISGHKSVSWYQQVLGQGPQFIFQYYEKEERGRGNFPDRFSARQFPNYSSELNVNALLLGDSALYLCASSLGTTPTNEKLFFGSGTQLSVL.

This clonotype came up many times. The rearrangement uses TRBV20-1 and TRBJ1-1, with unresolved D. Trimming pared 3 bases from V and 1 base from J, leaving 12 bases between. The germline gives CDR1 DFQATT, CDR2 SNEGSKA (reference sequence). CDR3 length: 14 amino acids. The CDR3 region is CSASLTFGNTEAFF. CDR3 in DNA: TGCAGTGCTAGCCTGACCTTTGGGAACACTGAAGCTTTCTTT.

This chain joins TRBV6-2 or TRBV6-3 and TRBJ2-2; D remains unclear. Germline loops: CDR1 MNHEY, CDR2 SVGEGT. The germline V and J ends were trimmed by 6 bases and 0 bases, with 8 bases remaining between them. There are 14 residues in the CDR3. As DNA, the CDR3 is TGTGCCAGCAGACGAGGACCGAACACCGGGGAGCTGTTTTTT. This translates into CASRRGPNTGELFF.

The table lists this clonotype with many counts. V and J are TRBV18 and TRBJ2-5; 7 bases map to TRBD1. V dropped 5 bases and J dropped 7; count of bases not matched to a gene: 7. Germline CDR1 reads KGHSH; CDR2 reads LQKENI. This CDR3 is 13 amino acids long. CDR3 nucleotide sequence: TGTGCCAGCTCAACGGGACAGAAGGTGACCCAGTACTTC. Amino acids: CASSTGQKVTQYF. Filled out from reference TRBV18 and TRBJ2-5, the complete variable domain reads NAGVMQNPRHLVRRRGQEARLRCSPMKGHSHVYWYRQLPEEGLKFMVYLQKENIIDESGMPKERFSAEFPKEGPSILRIQQVVRGDSAAYFCASSTGQKVTQYFGPGTRLLVL.

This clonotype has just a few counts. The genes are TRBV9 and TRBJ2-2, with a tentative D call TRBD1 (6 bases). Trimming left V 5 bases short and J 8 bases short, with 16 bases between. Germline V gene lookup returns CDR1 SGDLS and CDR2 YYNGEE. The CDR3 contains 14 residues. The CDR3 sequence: CASRTHSQGGELFF. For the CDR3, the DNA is TGTGCCAGCAGGACCCACTCCCAGGGGGGGGAGCTGTTTTTT.

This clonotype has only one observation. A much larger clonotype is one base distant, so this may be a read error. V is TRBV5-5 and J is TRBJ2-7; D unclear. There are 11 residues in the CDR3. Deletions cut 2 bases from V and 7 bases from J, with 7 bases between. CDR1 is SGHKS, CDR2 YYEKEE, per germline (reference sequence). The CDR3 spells CASSFVREQYF. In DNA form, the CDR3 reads TGTGCCAGCAGCTTTGTGCGAGAGCAGTACTTC.